These 14 T cell receptor beta chains originate from one sample sequenced in a study of control samples from healthy donors and cancer patients. Clones were sequenced by immunoSEQ multiplex PCR, and TCRdb holds only the in-frame ones, with some missing. The repertoire holds tens of thousands of clones, around 81% seen once, with 19% in the top ten. Input material: blood. The receptors come from a man aged 25 to 45 in good health.

The chain employs TRBV7-9 and TRBJ2-7; D tentatively fits TRBD1 or TRBD2 (6 bases each). V lost 4 bases and J lost 3, with 13 bases in between. The CDR3 totals 14 residues. Germline lookup yields CDR1 SEHNR and CDR2 FQNEAQ (reference sequence). CDR3 amino acids: CASSYPGGRYEQYF. The CDR3, as DNA: TGTGCCAGCAGCTACCCCGGGGGCCGCTACGAGCAGTACTTC.

CDR3 amino acids: CASGSGQVGETQYF. Here the CDR3 DNA reads TGTGCTAGTGGTTCCGGACAGGTCGGGGAGACCCAGTACTTC. The chain employs TRBV12-5 and TRBJ2-5; 7 nucleotides agree with TRBD1. The CDR3 sequence is 14 residues long. Trimming cost V 4 bases and J 5 bases; bases outside gene matches: 7. The V gene's germline CDR1 is LGHNT and CDR2 FRNRAP.

This chain links TRBV5-4 with TRBJ2-5; D tentatively reads TRBD1 or TRBD2 (6 bases each). The germline CDR1 and CDR2 sequences are SGHNT and YYREEE (reference sequence). Trimming left V 0 bases short and J 1 base short, with 10 bases between. The CDR3 loop spans 15 amino acids. CDR3 protein: CASSLGGGTQETQYF. The CDR3 nucleotides read TGTGCCAGCAGCTTGGGAGGGGGGACCCAAGAGACCCAGTACTTC.

The rearrangement uses TRBV27 and TRBJ1-1; D is unresolved. V lost 4 bases, J lost 4 bases, and 10 bases lay in between. CDR1 and CDR2 (germline): MNHEY, SMNVEV (reference sequence). The CDR3 runs to 13 residues. DNA for the CDR3: TGTGCCAGCAGTTCCCTTAGCCTCACTGAAGCTTTCTTT. Residues: CASSSLSLTEAFF.

J is TRBJ1-5 and V is TRBV6-5; perhaps TRBD1 as D (6 bases). V lost 2 bases and J lost 5, with 10 bases in between. Germline loops: CDR1 MNHEY, CDR2 SVGAGI. The CDR3 is made up of 14 amino acids. In DNA form, the CDR3 reads TGTGCCAGCAGTTACGGGACATCGGATCAGCCCCAGCATTTT. Translation: CASSYGTSDQPQHF.

The CDR3 DNA is TGTGCCAGCAGCTTACATGGAGTCACTGAAGCTTTCTTT. Amino acids: CASSLHGVTEAFF. The rearrangement uses TRBV11-1 and TRBJ1-1; D is unresolved. V was clipped by 2 bases and J by 4 bases, with 8 bases between them. The CDR3 sequence is 13 residues long. Germline CDR1 is SGHAT and CDR2 is FQDESV (reference sequence).

As DNA, the CDR3 is TGCAGCGTTGGATGGAGGAACACTGAAGCTTTCTTT. Its translation is CSVGWRNTEAFF. The rearrangement links TRBV29-1 to TRBJ1-1; no reliable D call. CDR1 and CDR2 from the germline V gene are SQVTM and ANQGSEA. Trimming shortened V by 4 bases and J by 1 base, and 7 bases separated the two germline ends. The CDR3 is 12 amino acids.

The chain is built from TRBV5-4 and TRBJ1-6; 8 bases match TRBD1. Germline lookup yields CDR1 SGHNT and CDR2 YYREEE (reference sequence). The CDR3 spans 14 residues. The V gene end was trimmed by 3 bases and the J gene end by 14 bases; junction bases not matched to a gene: 10. CDR3 in DNA: TGTGCCAGCAGCTCATCCGGGACAGGACAATCCCTCCACTTT. Encoded protein: CASSSSGTGQSLHF. Supplemented by reference TRBV5-4 and TRBJ1-6, the full variable domain reads ETGVTQSPTHLIKTRGQQVTLRCSSQSGHNTVSWYQQALGQGPQFIFQYYREEENGRGNFPPRFSGLQFPNYSSELNVNALELDDSALYLCASSSSGTGQSLHFGNGTRLTVT.

The chain combines TRBV7-2 with TRBJ2-1, with 11 bases fitting TRBD2. This CDR3 is 15 amino acids long. Germline values: CDR1 SGHTA, CDR2 FQGNSA. V dropped 4 bases and J dropped 6; count of bases not matched to a gene: 5. Here the CDR3 DNA reads TGTGCCAGCAGCTCTGTAGCGGGGGGGCCCAATGAGCAGTTCTTC. It specifies CASSSVAGGPNEQFF.

This clone was picked up one time. The CDR3 DNA reads as TGCAGCGTTGTTCCCCCTGCAAATACTGAAGCTTTCTTT. This sequence encodes CSVVPPANTEAFF. The chain is built from TRBV29-1 and TRBJ1-1, with D unresolved. Trimming shortened V by 4 bases and J by 5 bases, and 14 bases separated the two germline ends. The CDR3 length is 13 residues. Germline assignment: CDR1 SQVTM and CDR2 ANQGSEA. Supplemented by reference TRBV29-1 and TRBJ1-1, the full variable domain reads SAVISQKPSRDICQRGTSLTIQCQVDSQVTMMFWYRQQPGQSLTLIATANQGSEATYESGFVIDKFPISRPNLTFSTLTVSNMSPEDSSIYLCSVVPPANTEAFFGQGTRLTVV.

The chain uses TRBV27 and TRBJ1-4; tentatively, D is TRBD1 (5 bases). CDR1 is MNHEY and CDR2 is SMNVEV in the germline V gene (reference sequence). Trimming removed 5 bases at V and 5 bases at J, with 18 bases between. The CDR3 has 16 amino acids. CDR3: CASSLQSTVSNEKLFF. Written as DNA, the CDR3 is TGTGCCAGCAGTCTACAATCGACAGTCTCGAATGAAAAACTGTTTTTT.

This clone was seen more than once but under ten times. The chain uses TRBV7-2 and TRBJ1-6, with TRBD1 as a possible D gene (5 bases). V was pared by 8 bases and J by 9 bases, with 14 bases between. Per germline, CDR1 SGHTA and CDR2 FQGNSA. The CDR3 is 13 residues long. The CDR3 is CASGAALVSPLHF. In nucleotides, the CDR3 is TGTGCCAGCGGGGCCGCCTTGGTTTCACCCCTCCACTTT. Together with reference TRBV7-2 and TRBJ1-6, the CDR3 gives the full variable domain: GAGVSQSPSNKVTEKGKDVELRCDPISGHTALYWYRQSLGQGLEFLIYFQGNSAPDKSGLPSDRFSAERTGGSVSTLTIQRTQQEDSAVYLCASGAALVSPLHFGNGTRLTVT.

The chain has TRBV5-6 and TRBJ1-5; weak D call: TRBD1 (6 bases). Trimming pared 1 base from V and 1 base from J, leaving 15 bases between. The length of the CDR3 is 17 residues. Germline V CDR1 and CDR2: SGHDT, YYEEEE. The CDR3 loop reads CASSLRPTGLSNQPQHF. DNA of the CDR3: TGTGCCAGCAGCTTGCGGCCCACAGGGTTGAGCAATCAGCCCCAGCATTTT.

J is TRBJ1-1 and V is TRBV2; D is possibly TRBD1 (5 bases). V dropped 3 bases and J dropped 1 base, with 15 bases sitting between them. Germline loops: CDR1 SNHLY, CDR2 FYNNEI. CDR3 length equals 16 residues. The CDR3 spells CASSDLRYGGNTEAFF. CDR3 DNA sequence: TGTGCCAGCAGTGACCTCCGATATGGGGGGAACACTGAAGCTTTCTTT.